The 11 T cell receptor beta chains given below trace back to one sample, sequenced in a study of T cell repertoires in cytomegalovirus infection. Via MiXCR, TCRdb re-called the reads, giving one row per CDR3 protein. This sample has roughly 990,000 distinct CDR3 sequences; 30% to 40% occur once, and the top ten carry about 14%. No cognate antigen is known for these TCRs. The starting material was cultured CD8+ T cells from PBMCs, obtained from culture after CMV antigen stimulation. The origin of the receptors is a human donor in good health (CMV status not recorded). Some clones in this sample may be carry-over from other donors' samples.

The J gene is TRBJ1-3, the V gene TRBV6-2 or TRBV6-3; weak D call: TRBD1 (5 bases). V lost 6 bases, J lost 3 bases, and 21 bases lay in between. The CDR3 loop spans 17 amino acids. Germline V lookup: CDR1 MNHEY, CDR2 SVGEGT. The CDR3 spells CASRHDPTGRFGNTIYF. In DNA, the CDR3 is TGTGCCAGCAGACACGATCCGACGGGACGGTTTGGAAACACCATATATTTT.

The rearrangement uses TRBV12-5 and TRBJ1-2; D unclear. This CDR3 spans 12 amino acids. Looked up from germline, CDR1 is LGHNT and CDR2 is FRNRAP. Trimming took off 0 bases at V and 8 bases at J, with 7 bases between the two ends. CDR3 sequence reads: CASGLVSRGYTF. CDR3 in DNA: TGTGCTAGTGGTTTGGTTTCAAGGGGCTACACCTTC.

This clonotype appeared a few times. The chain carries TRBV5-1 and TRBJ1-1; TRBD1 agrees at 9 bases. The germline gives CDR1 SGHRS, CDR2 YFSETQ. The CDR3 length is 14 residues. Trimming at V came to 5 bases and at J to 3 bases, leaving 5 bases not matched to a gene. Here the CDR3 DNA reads TGCGCCAGCAGGTTGACAGGGGGGGACACTGAAGCTTTCTTT. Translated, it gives CASRLTGGDTEAFF.

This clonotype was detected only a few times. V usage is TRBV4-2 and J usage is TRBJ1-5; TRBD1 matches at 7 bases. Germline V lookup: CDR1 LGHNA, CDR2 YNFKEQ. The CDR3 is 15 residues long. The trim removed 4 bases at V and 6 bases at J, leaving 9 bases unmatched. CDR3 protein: CASSRGAGGIQPQHF. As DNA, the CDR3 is TGTGCCAGCAGCCGTGGAGCAGGGGGTATTCAGCCCCAGCATTTT.

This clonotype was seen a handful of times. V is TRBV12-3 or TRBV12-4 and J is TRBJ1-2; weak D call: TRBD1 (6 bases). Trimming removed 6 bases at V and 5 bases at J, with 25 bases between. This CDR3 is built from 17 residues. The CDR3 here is CASRGSLFGGTTYGYTF. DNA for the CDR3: TGTGCCAGCAGGGGTTCCCTCTTCGGGGGCACGACTTATGGCTACACCTTC.

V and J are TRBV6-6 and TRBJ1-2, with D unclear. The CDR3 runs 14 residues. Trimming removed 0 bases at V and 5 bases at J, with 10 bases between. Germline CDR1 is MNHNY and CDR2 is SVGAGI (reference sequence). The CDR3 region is CASSYSNGKYGYTF. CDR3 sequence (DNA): TGTGCCAGCAGTTACTCGAACGGAAAGTATGGCTACACCTTC.

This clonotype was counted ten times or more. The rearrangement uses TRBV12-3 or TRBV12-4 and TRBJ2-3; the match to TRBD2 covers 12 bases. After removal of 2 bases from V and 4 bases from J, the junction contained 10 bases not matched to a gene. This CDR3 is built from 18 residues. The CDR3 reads CASSLWSSGGAFADTQYF. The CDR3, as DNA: TGTGCCAGCAGTTTATGGTCTAGCGGGGGGGCTTTCGCAGATACGCAGTATTTT.

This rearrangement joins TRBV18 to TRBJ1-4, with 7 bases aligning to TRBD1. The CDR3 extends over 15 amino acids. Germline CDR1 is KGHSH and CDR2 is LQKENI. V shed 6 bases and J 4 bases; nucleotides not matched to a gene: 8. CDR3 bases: TGTGCCAGCTCCCAACGGGACAGCTTTAATGAAAAACTGTTTTTT. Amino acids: CASSQRDSFNEKLFF.

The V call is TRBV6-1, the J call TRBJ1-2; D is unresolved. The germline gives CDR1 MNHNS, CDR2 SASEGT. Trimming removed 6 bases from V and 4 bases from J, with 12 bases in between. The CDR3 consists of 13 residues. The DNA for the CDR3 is TGTGCCAGCAGGCCCGGGAGTGGCTATGGCTACACCTTC. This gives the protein CASRPGSGYGYTF.

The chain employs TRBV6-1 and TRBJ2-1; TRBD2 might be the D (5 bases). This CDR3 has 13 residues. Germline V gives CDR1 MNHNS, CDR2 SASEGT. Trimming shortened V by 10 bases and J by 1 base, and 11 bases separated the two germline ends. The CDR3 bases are TGTGCCATATTTAGCGAGTCCTACAATGAGCAGTTCTTC. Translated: CAIFSESYNEQFF.

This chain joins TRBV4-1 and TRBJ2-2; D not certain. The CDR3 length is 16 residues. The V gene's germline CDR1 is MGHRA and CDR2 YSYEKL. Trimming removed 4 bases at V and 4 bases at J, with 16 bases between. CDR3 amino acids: CASSLLRADLTGELFF. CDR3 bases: TGCGCCAGCAGCCTTCTCCGGGCGGACCTCACCGGGGAGCTGTTTTTT.